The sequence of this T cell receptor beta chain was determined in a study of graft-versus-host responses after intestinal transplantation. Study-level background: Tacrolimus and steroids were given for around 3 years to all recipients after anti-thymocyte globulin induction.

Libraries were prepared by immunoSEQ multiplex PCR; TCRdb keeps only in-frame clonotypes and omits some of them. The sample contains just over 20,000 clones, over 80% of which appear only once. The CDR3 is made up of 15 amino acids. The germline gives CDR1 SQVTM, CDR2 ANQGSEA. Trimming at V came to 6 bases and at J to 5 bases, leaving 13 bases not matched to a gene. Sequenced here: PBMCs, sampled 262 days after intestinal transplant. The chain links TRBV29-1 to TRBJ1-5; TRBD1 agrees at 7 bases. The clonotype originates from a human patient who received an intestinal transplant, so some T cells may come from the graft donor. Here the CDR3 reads CSVPTRQGLHQPQHF. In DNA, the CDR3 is TGCAGCGTCCCCACCAGACAGGGACTTCATCAGCCCCAGCATTTT.